This TCR beta chain was sequenced in a study of breast tumors, draining lymph nodes, adjacent tissues. Study-wide findings and caveats: Tumor TCR diversity was below lymph nodes but above nontumor tissue.

V lost 2 bases, J lost 3 bases, and 11 bases stayed unmatched. CDR3 length equals 19 residues. Germline CDR1 and CDR2: SGHVS and FQNEAQ. This clonotype appeared many times. No antigen is known for it. Axillary draining lymph nodes of breast cancer patients supplied the node samples. TCRdb called the multiplex PCR reads again in MiXCR, with one record for every CDR3 protein. The table lists 150,000 to 250,000 distinct CDR3 sequences, 25% to 40% of them singletons. Input material: axillary lymph node tissue. The chain couples TRBV7-8 to TRBJ2-2; 11 nucleotides align to TRBD2. This receptor was taken from a female donor with breast cancer. Some clones in this sample may be carry-over from other donors' samples. This CDR3 is CASSLRGLAGGLDTGELFF. Written as DNA, the CDR3 is TGTGCCAGCAGCTTAAGGGGTCTAGCGGGGGGTCTAGACACCGGGGAGCTGTTTTTT.